These T cell receptor beta chains were read from a single sample in a study of T cell repertoires in cytomegalovirus infection. TCRdb re-analysed the reads in MiXCR, keeping a single row per CDR3 protein. The table has hundreds of thousands of distinct CDR3 sequences, roughly 15% seen once. Input material: PBMCs. These receptors all stem from a human donor in good health (CMV status not recorded). Some clones in this sample may be carry-over from other donors' samples. Both conserved end residues are part of each CDR3. The order of the fields is J gene, D gene, V gene, clone size, CDR3 protein, CDR3 DNA. The D gene is left open where the match is weak. Rows may omit the clone size; those that give it use once, few, many or a size class.

TRBJ2-6	TRBD1	TRBV6-8	few	CASSLQQGAGANVLTF	TGTGCCAGCAGCCTACAACAGGGGGCTGGGGCCAACGTCCTGACTTTC
TRBJ2-3	-	TRBV5-6	few	CASSLTLTLGDTQYF	TGTGCCAGCAGCTTGACTCTGACTCTCGGCGATACGCAGTATTTT
TRBJ1-6	-	TRBV20-1	-	CSARWGSYNSPLHF	TGCAGTGCTAGGTGGGGATCCTATAATTCACCCCTCCACTTT
TRBJ2-5	-	TRBV7-2	many	CASSPTPSGTQYF	TGTGCCAGCAGCCCGACCCCGTCTGGGACCCAGTACTTC
TRBJ1-1	TRBD1	TRBV7-2	few	CASSLGADRANTEAFF	TGTGCCAGCAGCTTAGGTGCGGACAGGGCGAACACTGAAGCTTTCTTT
TRBJ1-2	-	TRBV5-6	few	CASSLGAPLYGYTF	TGTGCCAGCAGCTTAGGGGCTCCGCTTTATGGCTACACCTTC
TRBJ1-2	-	TRBV28	-	CASQPSYRGMNYGYTF	TGTGCCAGCCAGCCGTCTTATAGGGGCATGAACTATGGCTACACCTTC
TRBJ2-7	-	TRBV19	many	CASSIETGGSYEQYF	TGTGCCAGTAGTATAGAAACGGGTGGAAGCTACGAGCAGTACTTC
TRBJ2-3	-	TRBV3-1	-	CASRKSETGGTDTQYF	TGTGCCAGCCGAAAAAGTGAGACTGGAGGCACAGATACGCAGTATTTT
TRBJ1-2	-	TRBV7-9	few	CASSLASGTLAGYTF	TGTGCCAGCAGCTTAGCGTCGGGGACGTTGGCTGGCTACACCTTC
TRBJ2-5	-	TRBV5-4	-	CASSGGQSETYQETQYF	TGTGCCAGCAGCGGAGGACAGAGTGAAACGTACCAAGAGACCCAGTACTTC
TRBJ1-6	TRBD1	TRBV12-3/TRBV12-4	many	CASSLASAGTGYSPLHF	TGTGCCAGCAGTTTAGCCTCTGCCGGGACAGGCTATTCACCCCTCCACTTT
TRBJ1-6	-	TRBV19	-	CASSIDHEDSPLHF	TGTGCCAGTAGTATAGATCATGAAGATTCACCCCTCCACTTT
TRBJ1-6	-	TRBV7-9	-	CASSLRSGAGGSPLHF	TGTGCCAGCAGCTTGCGTTCAGGGGCGGGCGGTTCACCCCTCCACTTT
TRBJ2-7	-	TRBV4-1	few	CASSQDPGTSYGQYF	TGCGCCAGCAGCCAAGACCCAGGGACCTCTTACGGGCAGTACTTC
TRBJ1-2	-	TRBV12-3/TRBV12-4	few	CASSLLGGSRVYGYTF	TGTGCCAGCAGTTTACTAGGGGGAAGTCGTGTGTATGGCTACACCTTC
TRBJ1-2	TRBD1	TRBV2	few	CASRETGGGYGYTF	TGTGCCAGCAGGGAGACAGGGGGAGGCTATGGCTACACCTTC
TRBJ1-4	-	TRBV7-2	many	CASSLDLREKLFF	TGTGCCAGCAGCTTAGACCTACGTGAAAAACTGTTTTTT
TRBJ1-4	-	TRBV4-1	-	CASSHGSRAGEELFF	TGCGCCAGCAGCCACGGCTCCAGGGCCGGGGAAGAACTGTTTTTT
TRBJ1-3	-	TRBV15	-	CATSRAVSGNTIYF	TGTGCCACCAGCAGAGCAGTCTCTGGAAACACCATATATTTT
TRBJ2-7	TRBD2	TRBV9	few	CASSVGVGASGISYEQYF	TGTGCCAGCAGCGTAGGAGTTGGGGCTAGCGGGATCTCCTACGAGCAGTACTTC
TRBJ2-5	-	TRBV6-2/TRBV6-3	-	CAVSPTVQETQYF	TGTGCCGTTTCCCCCACGGTCCAAGAGACCCAGTACTTC
TRBJ1-4	-	TRBV20-1	few	CSATGGGDPEKLFF	TGCAGTGCTACGGGGGGAGGCGATCCTGAAAAACTGTTTTTT
TRBJ1-4	TRBD1	TRBV7-8	many	CASSSTGVGEKLFF	TGTGCCAGCAGCTCTACAGGGGTGGGTGAAAAACTGTTTTTT
TRBJ1-1	-	TRBV6-5	few	CASSYRVPGDMNTEAFF	TGTGCCAGCAGTTACAGGGTCCCAGGGGACATGAACACTGAAGCTTTCTTT
TRBJ2-1	TRBD1	TRBV20-1	many	CSARDRGYNSYNEQFF	TGCAGTGCCAGAGACAGGGGCTACAACTCCTACAATGAGCAGTTCTTC